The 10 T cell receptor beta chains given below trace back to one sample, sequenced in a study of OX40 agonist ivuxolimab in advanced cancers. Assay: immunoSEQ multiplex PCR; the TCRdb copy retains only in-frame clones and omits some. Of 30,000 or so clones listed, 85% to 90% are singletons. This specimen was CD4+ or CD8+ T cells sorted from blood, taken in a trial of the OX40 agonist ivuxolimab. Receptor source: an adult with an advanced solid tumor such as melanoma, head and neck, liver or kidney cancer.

CDR3 amino acids: CASTRVDGGDPSTDTQYF. The CDR3 bases are TGCGCCAGCACCCGCGTGGATGGGGGGGACCCTAGCACAGATACGCAGTATTTT. The gene calls are TRBV4-1 and TRBJ2-3; 7 nucleotides align to TRBD2. Germline lookup yields CDR1 MGHRA and CDR2 YSYEKL. The junction had 16 bases not matched to a gene; V was cut back by 7 bases and J by 0 bases. This CDR3 region has 18 residues.

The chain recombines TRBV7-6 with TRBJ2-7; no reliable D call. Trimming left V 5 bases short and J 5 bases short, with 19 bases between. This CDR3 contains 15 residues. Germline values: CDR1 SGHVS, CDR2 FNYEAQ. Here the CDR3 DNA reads TGTGCCAGCAGCCCAGATCTACAGATTGGAAACGAGCAGTACTTC. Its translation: CASSPDLQIGNEQYF. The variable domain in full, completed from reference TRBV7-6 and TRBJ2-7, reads GAGVSQSPRYKVTKRGQDVALRCDPISGHVSLYWYRQALGQGPEFLTYFNYEAQQDKSGLPNDRFSAERPEGSISTLTIQRTEQRDSAMYRCASSPDLQIGNEQYFGPGTRLTVT.

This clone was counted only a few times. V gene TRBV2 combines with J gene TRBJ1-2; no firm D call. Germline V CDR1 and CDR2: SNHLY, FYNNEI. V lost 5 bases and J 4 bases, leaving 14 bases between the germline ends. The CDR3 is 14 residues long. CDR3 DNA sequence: TGTGCCAGCAGTCCCGCGGACCGAATCTATGGCTACACCTTC. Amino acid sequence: CASSPADRIYGYTF.

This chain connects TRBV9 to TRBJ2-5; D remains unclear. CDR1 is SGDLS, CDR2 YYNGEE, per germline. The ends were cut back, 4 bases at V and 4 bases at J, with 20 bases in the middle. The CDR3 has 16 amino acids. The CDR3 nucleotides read TGTGCCAGCAGCAGCCCTTCCGGACGTAGCCGAGAGACCCAGTACTTC. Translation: CASSSPSGRSRETQYF.

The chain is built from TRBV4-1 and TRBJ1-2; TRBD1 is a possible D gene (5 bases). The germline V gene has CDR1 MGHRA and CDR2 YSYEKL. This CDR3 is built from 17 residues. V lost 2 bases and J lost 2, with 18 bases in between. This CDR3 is CASSQSVAVGENYGYTF. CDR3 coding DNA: TGCGCCAGCAGCCAAAGCGTGGCGGTGGGGGAAAACTATGGCTACACCTTC.

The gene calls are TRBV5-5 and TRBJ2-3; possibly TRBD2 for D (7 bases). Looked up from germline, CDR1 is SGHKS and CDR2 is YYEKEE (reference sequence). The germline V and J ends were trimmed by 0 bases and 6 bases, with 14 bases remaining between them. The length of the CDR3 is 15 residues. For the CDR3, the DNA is TGTGCCAGCAGCTTGGAGGGCAGGGGAGGGGATACGCAGTATTTT. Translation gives CASSLEGRGGDTQYF.

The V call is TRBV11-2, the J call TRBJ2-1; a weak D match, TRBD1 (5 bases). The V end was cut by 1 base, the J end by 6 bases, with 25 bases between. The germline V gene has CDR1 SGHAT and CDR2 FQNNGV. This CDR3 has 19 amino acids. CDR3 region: CASSLVWGPGSDEFNEQFF. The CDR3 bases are TGTGCCAGCAGCTTAGTGTGGGGCCCGGGTTCCGACGAATTCAATGAGCAGTTCTTC.

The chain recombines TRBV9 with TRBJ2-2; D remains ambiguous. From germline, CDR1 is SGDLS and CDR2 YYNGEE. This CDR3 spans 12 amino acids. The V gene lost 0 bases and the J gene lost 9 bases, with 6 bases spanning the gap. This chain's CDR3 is CASSVGNRELFF. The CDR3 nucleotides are TGTGCCAGCAGCGTAGGTAACCGGGAGCTGTTTTTT.

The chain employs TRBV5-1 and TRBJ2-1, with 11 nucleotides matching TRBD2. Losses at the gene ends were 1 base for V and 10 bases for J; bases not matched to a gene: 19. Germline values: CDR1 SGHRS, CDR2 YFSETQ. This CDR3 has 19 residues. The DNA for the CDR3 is TGCGCCAGCAGCTTGATGTGGGTTAGCGGGAGGGCCGGAGGAGGGGAGCAGTTCTTC. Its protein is CASSLMWVSGRAGGGEQFF.

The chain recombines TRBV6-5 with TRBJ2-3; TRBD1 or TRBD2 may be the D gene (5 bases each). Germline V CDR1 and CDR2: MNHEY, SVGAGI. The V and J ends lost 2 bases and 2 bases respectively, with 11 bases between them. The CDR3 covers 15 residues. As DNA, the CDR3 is TGTGCCAGCAGTTACATGGGACCCCCCACAGATACGCAGTATTTT. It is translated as CASSYMGPPTDTQYF.